This T cell receptor beta chain stems from a study of blood T cells in healthy people across ages. Combining a sample-barcoded 5' primer with a J-beta primer mix, a second PCR ran for about 7 to 11 cycles. TCRdb analysed the 5' RACE reads with MiXCR anew, one entry per CDR3 protein. The sample consists of about 1,800,000 distinct CDR3 sequences, 28% of them appearing once. Germline CDR1 reads SNHLY; CDR2 reads FYNNEI. Germline trimming cut 6 bases from V and 7 bases from J; bases unmatched to any gene: 7. The CDR3 is made up of 14 amino acids. General study findings and limits: Lack of knowledge of donor CMV status possibly confounded expanded clonotype changes.

This clonotype turned up a few times. The antigen is unknown. Each sample yielded at least 6 million isolated PBMCs. This TCR was recovered from a woman aged 25 to 45 in good health. Specimen: blood. The chain has TRBV2 and TRBJ1-5; 9 nucleotides agree with TRBD1. CDR3 amino acids: CASRGDRVKQPQHF. CDR3 nucleotides: TGTGCCAGCAGGGGGGACAGGGTGAAGCAGCCCCAGCATTTT.